Shown below are 15 T cell receptor beta chains from a single sample sequenced in a study of lymphopenia after photon versus proton radiotherapy. Assay used: immunoSEQ multiplex PCR; TCRdb lists only in-frame clones, some missing. This table holds about 24,000 clones, about 84% found once. This sample comprised peripheral blood, obtained from a patient treated with proton-based radiotherapy. Every receptor here comes from a woman between 70 and 85 years old with pancreatic cancer.

CDR3 coding DNA: TGTGCCAGCACCGACAGGGTCGACTCCTACGAGCAGTACTTC. Translating gives CASTDRVDSYEQYF. This chain uses TRBV5-5 with TRBJ2-7, with 7 bases fitting TRBD1. The CDR3 runs 14 residues. CDR1 is SGHKS, CDR2 YYEKEE, per germline (reference sequence). The J segment lost 0 bases and the V segment lost 6 bases, leaving 6 bases of the junction unmatched.

This clone was observed a single time. The chain recombines TRBV19 with TRBJ1-5; perhaps TRBD1 as D (5 bases). With 5 bases removed from V and 4 bases from J, the gap between germline ends came to 21 bases. The V gene's germline CDR1 is LNHDA and CDR2 SQIVND (reference sequence). The CDR3 totals 17 residues. CDR3 residues: CASSGITGTEFNQPQHF. The CDR3 bases are TGTGCCAGTAGTGGAATCACCGGGACCGAATTTAATCAGCCCCAGCATTTT. The full variable domain, rest sourced from reference TRBV19 and TRBJ1-5, is DGGITQSPKYLFRKEGQNVTLSCEQNLNHDAMYWYRQDPGQGLRLIYYSQIVNDFQKGDIAEGYSVSREKKESFPLTVTSAQKNPTAFYLCASSGITGTEFNQPQHFGDGTRLSIL.

The genes are TRBV5-1 and TRBJ1-2, with TRBD1 matching 8 bases. With V trimmed by 0 bases and J by 5 bases, 6 bases remained unmatched. The CDR3 is 15 amino acids. The germline V gene encodes CDR1 SGHRS and CDR2 YFSETQ. In DNA form, the CDR3 reads TGCGCCAGCAGCTTGGAAATAGGGACAGGATATGGCTACACCTTC. It codes for CASSLEIGTGYGYTF.

The chain combines TRBV20-1 with TRBJ1-5; D is unclear. The germline CDR1 and CDR2 sequences are DFQATT and SNEGSKA (reference sequence). The CDR3 covers 10 residues. Trimming took off 6 bases at V and 6 bases at J, with 6 bases between the two ends. CDR3 sequence reads: CSAHSQPQHF. CDR3 nucleotide sequence: TGCAGTGCCCACAGTCAGCCCCAGCATTTT.

This clone was detected a few times. This chain joins TRBV7-9 and TRBJ1-6; weak D call: TRBD1 (5 bases). CDR3 size: 14 residues. Trimming shortened V by 0 bases and J by 11 bases, and 11 bases separated the two germline ends. Germline lookup yields CDR1 SEHNR and CDR2 FQNEAQ (reference sequence). The CDR3 sequence is CASSLAGAATPLHF. DNA of the CDR3: TGTGCCAGCAGCTTAGCCGGGGCAGCTACACCCCTCCACTTT.

The rearrangement links TRBV5-1 to TRBJ1-4; no clear D gene. Germline CDR1 and CDR2: SGHRS and YFSETQ. Deletions cut 4 bases from V and 0 bases from J, with 10 bases between. CDR3 length: 15 amino acids. CDR3: CASSPTPTTNEKLFF. As DNA, the CDR3 is TGCGCCAGCAGCCCCACCCCCACAACTAATGAAAAACTGTTTTTT. The variable domain in full, completed from reference TRBV5-1 and TRBJ1-4, reads KAGVTQTPRYLIKTRGQQVTLSCSPISGHRSVSWYQQTPGQGLQFLFEYFSETQRNKGNFPGRFSGRQFSNSRSEMNVSTLELGDSALYLCASSPTPTTNEKLFFGSGTQLSVL.

This clone occurred a few times. The chain joins TRBV9 to TRBJ2-1; no clear D. Germline CDR1 is SGDLS and CDR2 is YYNGEE. With 3 bases removed from V and 5 bases from J, the gap between germline ends came to 9 bases. This CDR3 contains 13 residues. The CDR3 sequence is CASSAPRHNEQFF. The CDR3 nucleotides are TGTGCCAGCAGCGCCCCACGGCACAATGAGCAGTTCTTC.

The chain joins TRBV19 to TRBJ1-1; 7 bases match TRBD1. The CDR3 consists of 15 residues. Trimming cost V 3 bases and J 7 bases; bases outside gene matches: 11. Germline-derived CDR1 and CDR2 are LNHDA and SQIVND (reference sequence). CDR3 DNA: TGTGCCAGTAGTATGGGGACAGAGGGGGAATTTGAAGCTTTCTTT. Residues: CASSMGTEGEFEAFF. Full variable domain (remainder filled in from reference TRBV19 and TRBJ1-1): DGGITQSPKYLFRKEGQNVTLSCEQNLNHDAMYWYRQDPGQGLRLIYYSQIVNDFQKGDIAEGYSVSREKKESFPLTVTSAQKNPTAFYLCASSMGTEGEFEAFFGQGTRLTVV.

The chain recombines TRBV19 with TRBJ1-5; no definite D call. The ends were cut back, 1 base at V and 7 bases at J, with 11 bases in the middle. The germline gives CDR1 LNHDA, CDR2 SQIVND (reference sequence). This CDR3 is built from 14 residues. As DNA, the CDR3 is TGTGCCAGTAGTATAGTTAGGGCCCGCCAGCCCCAGCATTTT. Its translation is CASSIVRARQPQHF.

The rearrangement uses TRBV19 and TRBJ2-2; 7 nucleotides match TRBD2. The length of the CDR3 is 14 residues. From germline, CDR1 is LNHDA and CDR2 SQIVND (reference sequence). J gave up 9 bases and V 1 base, and 5 bases lay outside the gene matches. The CDR3 DNA reads as TGTGCCAGTAGTATAGGGACTAGTAATAGGGAGCTGTTTTTT. It yields the protein CASSIGTSNRELFF. Full variable domain (remainder filled in from reference TRBV19 and TRBJ2-2): DGGITQSPKYLFRKEGQNVTLSCEQNLNHDAMYWYRQDPGQGLRLIYYSQIVNDFQKGDIAEGYSVSREKKESFPLTVTSAQKNPTAFYLCASSIGTSNRELFFGEGSRLTVL.

This rearrangement joins TRBV28 to TRBJ1-1; D is ambiguous. Per germline, CDR1 MDHEN and CDR2 SYDVKM. This CDR3 comprises 12 residues. V was pared by 2 bases and J by 2 bases, with 3 bases between. The CDR3 DNA reads as TGTGCCAGCAGTTTAAGAAACACTGAAGCTTTCTTT. It specifies CASSLRNTEAFF. Drawing the rest from reference TRBV28 and TRBJ1-1, the complete variable domain is DVKVTQSSRYLVKRTGEKVFLECVQDMDHENMFWYRQDPGLGLRLIYFSYDVKMKEKGDIPEGYSVSREKKERFSLILESASTNQTSMYLCASSLRNTEAFFGQGTRLTVV.

The chain carries TRBV7-9 and TRBJ2-2; no clear D gene. Germline V gene sequence: CDR1 SEHNR, CDR2 FQNEAQ (reference sequence). The CDR3 contains 14 residues. Trimming stripped 0 bases from V and 3 bases from J, with 5 bases between. This CDR3 reads CASSLASDTGELFF. CDR3 in DNA: TGTGCCAGCAGCTTAGCATCGGACACCGGGGAGCTGTTTTTT.

The chain is built from TRBV18 and TRBJ1-3; TRBD1 aligns across 11 bases. This CDR3 contains 15 residues. Unmatched junction bases numbered 4, after V lost 1 base and J lost 8 bases. From germline, CDR1 is KGHSH and CDR2 LQKENI. The CDR3 DNA sequence: TGTGCCAGCTCACCACTAGGACAGGGGGCAGACACCATATATTTT. Protein sequence: CASSPLGQGADTIYF. Full variable domain (missing parts from reference TRBV18 and TRBJ1-3): NAGVMQNPRHLVRRRGQEARLRCSPMKGHSHVYWYRQLPEEGLKFMVYLQKENIIDESGMPKERFSAEFPKEGPSILRIQQVVRGDSAAYFCASSPLGQGADTIYFGEGSWLTVV.

DNA for the CDR3: TGTGCCTGGACGGAGGAGGAAAAACTGTTTTTT. It encodes CAWTEEEKLFF. This chain joins TRBV30 and TRBJ1-4; D gene uncertain. The CDR3 contains 11 residues. The V end lost 4 bases, the J end lost 8 bases, and 8 bases lay between the germline ends. CDR1 and CDR2 from the germline V gene are GTSNPN and SVGIG (reference sequence).

V gene TRBV7-2 combines with J gene TRBJ2-3; D unclear. The CDR3 runs to 13 residues. Germline CDR1 SGHTA, CDR2 FQGNSA. V dropped 5 bases and J dropped 5 bases, with 11 bases sitting between them. For the CDR3, the DNA is TGTGCCAGCAGCCGTTCGAAGGGAGATACGCAGTATTTT. This sequence encodes CASSRSKGDTQYF.